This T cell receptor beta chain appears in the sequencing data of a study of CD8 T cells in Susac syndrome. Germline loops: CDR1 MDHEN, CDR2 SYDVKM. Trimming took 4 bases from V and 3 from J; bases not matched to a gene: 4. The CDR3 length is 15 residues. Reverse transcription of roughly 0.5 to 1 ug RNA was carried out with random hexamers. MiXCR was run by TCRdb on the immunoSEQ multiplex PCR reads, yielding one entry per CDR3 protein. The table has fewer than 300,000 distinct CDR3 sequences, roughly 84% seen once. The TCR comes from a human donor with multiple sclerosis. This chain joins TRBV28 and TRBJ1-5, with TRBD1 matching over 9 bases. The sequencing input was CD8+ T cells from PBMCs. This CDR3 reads CASSWTGVSNQPQHF. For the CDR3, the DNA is TGTGCCAGCAGTTGGACAGGGGTTTCCAATCAGCCCCAGCATTTT. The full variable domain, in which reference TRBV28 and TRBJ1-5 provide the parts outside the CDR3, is DVKVTQSSRYLVKRTGEKVFLECVQDMDHENMFWYRQDPGLGLRLIYFSYDVKMKEKGDIPEGYSVSREKKERFSLILESASTNQTSMYLCASSWTGVSNQPQHFGDGTRLSIL.